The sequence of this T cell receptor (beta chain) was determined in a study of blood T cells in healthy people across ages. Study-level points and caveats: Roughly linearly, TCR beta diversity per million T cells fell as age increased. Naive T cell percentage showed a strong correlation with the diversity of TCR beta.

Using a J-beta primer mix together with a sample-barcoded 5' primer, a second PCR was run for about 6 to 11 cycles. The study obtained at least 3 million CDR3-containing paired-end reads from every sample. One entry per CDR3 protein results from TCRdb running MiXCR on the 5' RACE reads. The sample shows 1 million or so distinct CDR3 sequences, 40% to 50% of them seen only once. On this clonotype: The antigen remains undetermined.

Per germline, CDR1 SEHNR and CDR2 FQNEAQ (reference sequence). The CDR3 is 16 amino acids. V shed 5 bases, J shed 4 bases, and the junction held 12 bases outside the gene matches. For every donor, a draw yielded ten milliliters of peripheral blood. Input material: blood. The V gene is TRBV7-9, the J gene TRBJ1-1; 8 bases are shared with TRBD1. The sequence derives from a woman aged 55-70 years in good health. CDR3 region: CASSLLTGGPFTEAFF. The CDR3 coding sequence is TGTGCCAGCAGCCTTCTCACAGGGGGGCCGTTCACTGAAGCTTTCTTT.